The following is a T cell receptor (beta chain) sequence with its context. The antigen is not known. These data belong to a study of cytomegalovirus exposure and HLA in healthy donors. It was with 60 Vbeta and 13 Jbeta primers that the PCR ran. TCRdb keeps only in-frame clones here, not all; method: immunoSEQ multiplex PCR. The data contain about 210,000 clones, more than 75% of them singletons. Germline CDR1 reads SSHAT; CDR2 reads FNYEAQ (reference sequence). Between the trimmed V and J ends, which lost 1 base and 4 bases, there was a span of 18 bases. The CDR3 extends over 17 amino acids. The study's findings and limits: Sequencing likely produced, as an artifact, a cluster of highly shared sequence variants. Several of the most significant clusters were apparently associated with common viral pathogens in a later analysis.

The genes are TRBV7-7 and TRBJ2-3; D is possibly TRBD1 (5 bases). The TCR originated in a girl aged 2-15 years in good health and CMV-seronegative. The sample comprised PBMCs. The CDR3 DNA sequence: TGTGCCAGCAGCTTAGGATGGCAGGGTGGTAAGGCAGATACGCAGTATTTT. Its translation: CASSLGWQGGKADTQYF.